The 27 T cell receptor beta chains below come from one sample, sequenced in a study of cytotoxic CD8 clonotypes in ibrutinib-treated CLL. Here immunoSEQ multiplex PCR was the method, and the copy in TCRdb shows in-frame clones only, minus some. The repertoire has 250,000 to 350,000 clones, around 77% of them found once; the top ten carry 5.6%. The specimen was PBMCs, collected at disease progression, from a patient treated with ibrutinib. All receptors derive from a human donor with chronic lymphocytic leukemia.

Only a few counts were recorded for this clone. The chain carries TRBV2 and TRBJ1-2; 8 positions match TRBD1. V shed 7 bases, J shed 4 bases, and the junction held 11 bases outside the gene matches. CDR1 is SNHLY and CDR2 is FYNNEI in the germline V gene. The CDR3 has 15 residues. CDR3 DNA: TGTGCCAGCATAGGTTTGGCAGGGGGCGCCTATGGCTACACCTTC. Protein product: CASIGLAGGAYGYTF.

The CDR3 nucleotides read TGCGCCAGCAGCCGCTTCCGGGACGGCACTGAAGCTTTCTTT. Its protein product is CASSRFRDGTEAFF. This chain joins TRBV4-1 and TRBJ1-1, with a possible D match to TRBD1 (5 bases). CDR1 and CDR2 from the germline V gene are MGHRA and YSYEKL. V shed 4 bases and J shed 4 bases, with 13 bases lying between them. The CDR3 consists of 14 residues.

This sequence joins TRBV5-6 and TRBJ2-7, with a possible D match to TRBD2 (5 bases). This CDR3 comprises 14 residues. Trimming removed 4 bases at V and 3 bases at J, with 14 bases between. The germline gives CDR1 SGHDT, CDR2 YYEEEE. This CDR3 is CASSLGPGIYEQYF. CDR3 nucleotides: TGTGCCAGCAGCCTCGGTCCGGGGATCTACGAGCAGTACTTC. The variable domain in full, with the rest retrieved from reference TRBV5-6 and TRBJ2-7, is DAGVTQSPTHLIKTRGQQVTLRCSPKSGHDTVSWYQQALGQGPQFIFQYYEEEERQRGNFPDRFSGHQFPNYSSELNVNALLLGDSALYLCASSLGPGIYEQYFGPGTRLTVT.

This clone was recorded once. The V and J genes are TRBV11-2 and TRBJ2-7; the D gene is possibly TRBD2 (6 bases). CDR1 is SGHAT and CDR2 is FQNNGV in the germline V gene. V was cut by 6 bases and J by 4 bases, with 16 bases left in between. The CDR3 runs to 14 residues. The CDR3: CASSYGSGPYEQYF. For the CDR3, the DNA is TGTGCCAGCAGTTACGGGAGCGGACCTTACGAGCAGTACTTC.

CDR3 DNA: TGTGCCAGCAGCTTAGCCCCAAACACTGAAGCTTTCTTT. This encodes CASSLAPNTEAFF. The V and J genes are TRBV11-3 and TRBJ1-1; D remains unclear. Germline V CDR1 and CDR2: SGHNT, YENEEA. With 1 base removed from V and 2 bases from J, the gap between germline ends came to 5 bases. CDR3 length: 13 residues.

This clone was seen once. The gene calls are TRBV11-2 and TRBJ2-2; no definite D call. From germline, CDR1 is SGHAT and CDR2 FQNNGV. The CDR3 contains 14 residues. V lost 6 bases and J lost 7, with 15 bases in between. DNA for the CDR3: TGTGCCAGCAGTTCGTGGGTGGGCGGCGGGGAGCTGTTTTTT. Protein product: CASSSWVGGGELFF.

The chain links TRBV11-2 to TRBJ1-1; D call uncertain. Germline V gives CDR1 SGHAT, CDR2 FQNNGV. The V and J ends lost 4 bases and 1 base respectively, with 16 bases between them. This CDR3 comprises 16 residues. The CDR3 DNA is TGTGCCAGCAGCTCAGAAGCGGTCTTCAGGAACACTGAAGCTTTCTTT. Translating gives CASSSEAVFRNTEAFF.

The chain uses TRBV18 and TRBJ1-1; D perhaps matches TRBD1 (6 bases). CDR3 size: 14 residues. The V and J ends lost 4 bases and 1 base respectively, with 10 bases between them. Germline-derived CDR1 and CDR2 are KGHSH and LQKENI. The CDR3, as DNA: TGTGCCAGCTCACATGGGGGCCAGAACACTGAAGCTTTCTTT. It codes for CASSHGGQNTEAFF.

The chain uses TRBV2 and TRBJ2-2; 9 bases align to TRBD2. Germline CDR1 SNHLY, CDR2 FYNNEI. The CDR3 covers 13 residues. The trim removed 10 bases at V and 5 bases at J, leaving 5 bases unmatched. The CDR3 region is CAILAGVTGELFF. The CDR3 nucleotides read TGTGCCATCTTAGCGGGAGTTACCGGGGAGCTGTTTTTT.

The genes are TRBV6-6 and TRBJ1-1, with a tentative D call TRBD1 (5 bases). This CDR3 has 13 residues. Looked up from germline, CDR1 is MNHNY and CDR2 is SVGAGI (reference sequence). V lost 1 base to trimming and J lost 4 bases, with 7 bases between them. CDR3 nucleotides: TGTGCCAGCAGTTACTGGGGGGGCACTGAAGCTTTCTTT. It specifies CASSYWGGTEAFF.

This clone was observed a handful of times. The V gene is TRBV25-1, the J gene TRBJ2-3, with D perhaps TRBD1 (6 bases). Germline loops: CDR1 MGHDK, CDR2 SYGVNS. The length of the CDR3 is 11 residues. With 11 bases removed from V and 8 bases from J, the gap between germline ends came to 14 bases. CDR3 region: CAAVQGGTQYF. As DNA, the CDR3 is TGTGCCGCAGTACAGGGCGGTACGCAGTATTTT.

The chain recombines TRBV7-9 with TRBJ1-1; tentatively, D is TRBD1 (5 bases). Germline assignment: CDR1 SEHNR and CDR2 FQNEAQ (reference sequence). This CDR3 spans 14 amino acids. Trimming removed 2 bases at V and 0 bases at J, with 7 bases between. In nucleotides, the CDR3 is TGTGCCAGCAGCTTACAGGGACTGAACACTGAAGCTTTCTTT. Residues: CASSLQGLNTEAFF.

Remarks on this clone: The same CDR3 also results from other DNA sequences found in this sample. The chain recombines TRBV29-1 with TRBJ2-2; D perhaps matches TRBD2 (5 bases). This CDR3 is built from 12 residues. In germline, CDR1 is SQVTM, CDR2 ANQGSEA. Trimming removed 5 bases at V and 5 bases at J, with 9 bases between. The CDR3 nucleotides are TGCAGCGTTTCTTCGGGGACCGGGGAGCTGTTTTTT. Its translation: CSVSSGTGELFF.

The chain is built from TRBV2 and TRBJ2-7; TRBD1 or TRBD2 may be the D gene (5 bases each). Deletions cut 10 bases from V and 0 bases from J, with 10 bases between. The length of the CDR3 is 12 residues. The germline CDR1 and CDR2 sequences are SNHLY and FYNNEI. The CDR3 spells CAIRDRSYEQYF. The CDR3 region has the DNA TGTGCCATCCGGGACCGCTCCTACGAGCAGTACTTC. Complete variable domain (other parts from reference TRBV2 and TRBJ2-7): EPEVTQTPSHQVTQMGQEVILRCVPISNHLYFYWYRQILGQKVEFLVSFYNNEISEKSEIFDDQFSVERPDGSNFTLKIRSTKLEDSAMYFCAIRDRSYEQYFGPGTRLTVT.

The sample holds a few counts of this clone. The J gene is TRBJ2-2, the V gene TRBV7-6, with 7 bases lining up with TRBD2. Germline lookup yields CDR1 SGHVS and CDR2 FNYEAQ. The J segment lost 5 bases and the V segment lost 0 bases, leaving 3 bases of the junction unmatched. CDR3 size: 15 residues. The CDR3 here is CASSLAGSGTGELFF. CDR3 sequence (DNA): TGTGCCAGCAGCTTAGCGGGTAGCGGGACCGGGGAGCTGTTTTTT.

The chain recombines TRBV28 with TRBJ2-3, with 13 bases identical to TRBD2. The CDR3 has 15 residues. V trimming: 6 bases; J trimming: 6 bases; junction bases outside the gene matches: 6. Germline CDR1 is MDHEN and CDR2 is SYDVKM. The CDR3 region is CASSLGLAGADTQYF. The CDR3 nucleotides are TGTGCCAGCAGCCTAGGACTAGCGGGAGCGGATACGCAGTATTTT.

The chain recombines TRBV10-2 with TRBJ2-3; 9 bases fit TRBD2. CDR3 length: 16 amino acids. J was trimmed by 3 bases and V by 3 bases; bases with no gene match: 7. The germline V gene encodes CDR1 WSHSY and CDR2 SAAADI. This CDR3 is CASSENSGGVTDTQYF. The CDR3 nucleotides are TGCGCCAGCAGTGAAAATAGCGGGGGTGTTACAGATACGCAGTATTTT.

The chain combines TRBV28 with TRBJ2-4, with 9 bases aligning to TRBD1. The CDR3 runs 13 residues. With 6 bases clipped from V and 6 bases from J, the junction kept 3 bases outside the gene matches. Germline CDR1 is MDHEN and CDR2 is SYDVKM. As DNA, the CDR3 is TGTGCCAGCAGGACAGGGGGGGGAAACATTCAGTACTTC. Protein: CASRTGGGNIQYF.

The V and J genes are TRBV19 and TRBJ1-5; 8 nucleotides agree with TRBD1. Trimming at V came to 1 base and at J to 7 bases, leaving 3 bases not matched to a gene. The V gene's germline CDR1 is LNHDA and CDR2 SQIVND (reference sequence). The CDR3 consists of 14 residues. This CDR3 reads CASSIGTGTQPQHF. The CDR3 coding sequence is TGTGCCAGTAGTATAGGGACAGGGACGCAGCCCCAGCATTTT.

The chain combines TRBV10-3 with TRBJ2-1; no clear D. The CDR3 contains 11 residues. Trimming left V 4 bases short and J 4 bases short, with 2 bases between. Germline V gene data show CDR1 as ENHRY and CDR2 as SYGVKD. This CDR3 is CAISGYNEQFF. CDR3 in DNA: TGTGCCATCAGTGGTTACAATGAGCAGTTCTTC.

The chain couples TRBV9 to TRBJ2-7; D possibly matches TRBD1 or TRBD2 (5 bases each). Trimming left V 2 bases short and J 1 base short, with 13 bases between. Germline V gives CDR1 SGDLS, CDR2 YYNGEE. This CDR3 is built from 15 residues. This CDR3 reads CASSVFWDGSYEQYF. The CDR3 bases are TGTGCCAGCAGCGTGTTTTGGGACGGTTCCTACGAGCAGTACTTC.

The gene calls are TRBV28 and TRBJ1-5; tentative D call: TRBD1 (5 bases). The germline V gene has CDR1 MDHEN and CDR2 SYDVKM. The CDR3 spans 15 residues. V lost 5 bases and J lost 2, with 13 bases in between. The CDR3 nucleotides are TGTGCCAGCAGTCCTCAGGGTTGGGGCAATCAGCCCCAGCATTTT. Translation gives CASSPQGWGNQPQHF. Drawing the rest from reference TRBV28 and TRBJ1-5, the complete variable domain is DVKVTQSSRYLVKRTGEKVFLECVQDMDHENMFWYRQDPGLGLRLIYFSYDVKMKEKGDIPEGYSVSREKKERFSLILESASTNQTSMYLCASSPQGWGNQPQHFGDGTRLSIL.

The gene calls are TRBV13 and TRBJ1-3, with D possibly matching TRBD1 (6 bases). This CDR3 contains 14 residues. The V gene's germline CDR1 is PRHDT and CDR2 FYEKMQ (reference sequence). Trimming removed 4 bases at V and 0 bases at J, with 7 bases between. This CDR3 is CASSSTGSGNTIYF. CDR3 DNA: TGTGCCAGCAGCTCGACAGGCTCTGGAAACACCATATATTTT.

This clone has only one observation. The genes are TRBV15 and TRBJ1-1; the match to TRBD1 covers 7 bases. The CDR3 totals 18 residues. V gave up 1 base and J gave up 2 bases; unmatched junction bases: 13. CDR1 is LNHNV and CDR2 is YYDKDF in the germline V gene (reference sequence). The CDR3 sequence is CATSRGRGRIVFNTEAFF. CDR3 coding DNA: TGTGCCACCAGCAGAGGTAGGGGGCGTATCGTTTTTAACACTGAAGCTTTCTTT.

The rearrangement joins TRBV7-2 to TRBJ2-1; D remains unclear. CDR3 size: 15 residues. Germline lookup yields CDR1 SGHTA and CDR2 FQGNSA. The germline V and J ends were trimmed by 4 bases and 1 base, with 11 bases remaining between them. CDR3 DNA: TGTGCCAGCAGCTCTGCCTGGCAGTCCTACAATGAGCAGTTCTTC. This codes for CASSSAWQSYNEQFF. Full variable domain (outside the CDR3, taken from reference TRBV7-2 and TRBJ2-1): GAGVSQSPSNKVTEKGKDVELRCDPISGHTALYWYRQSLGQGLEFLIYFQGNSAPDKSGLPSDRFSAERTGGSVSTLTIQRTQQEDSAVYLCASSSAWQSYNEQFFGPGTRLTVL.

V usage is TRBV11-1 and J usage is TRBJ2-6, with D unresolved. Trimming took off 7 bases at V and 2 bases at J, with 12 bases between the two ends. Germline CDR1 and CDR2: SGHAT and FQDESV (reference sequence). The CDR3 loop spans 15 amino acids. CDR3 protein: CASNSPGPGANVLTF. The DNA of the CDR3 is TGTGCCAGCAACAGTCCGGGTCCTGGGGCCAACGTCCTGACTTTC.

The CDR3 here is CASSLATGPYGYTF. Written as DNA, the CDR3 is TGTGCCAGCAGCTTGGCCACAGGCCCCTATGGCTACACCTTC. The chain uses TRBV7-2 and TRBJ1-2; possibly TRBD1 for D (5 bases). CDR1 SGHTA and CDR2 FQGNSA come from the germline V gene. This CDR3 spans 14 amino acids. Trimming took off 3 bases at V and 4 bases at J, with 12 bases between the two ends.